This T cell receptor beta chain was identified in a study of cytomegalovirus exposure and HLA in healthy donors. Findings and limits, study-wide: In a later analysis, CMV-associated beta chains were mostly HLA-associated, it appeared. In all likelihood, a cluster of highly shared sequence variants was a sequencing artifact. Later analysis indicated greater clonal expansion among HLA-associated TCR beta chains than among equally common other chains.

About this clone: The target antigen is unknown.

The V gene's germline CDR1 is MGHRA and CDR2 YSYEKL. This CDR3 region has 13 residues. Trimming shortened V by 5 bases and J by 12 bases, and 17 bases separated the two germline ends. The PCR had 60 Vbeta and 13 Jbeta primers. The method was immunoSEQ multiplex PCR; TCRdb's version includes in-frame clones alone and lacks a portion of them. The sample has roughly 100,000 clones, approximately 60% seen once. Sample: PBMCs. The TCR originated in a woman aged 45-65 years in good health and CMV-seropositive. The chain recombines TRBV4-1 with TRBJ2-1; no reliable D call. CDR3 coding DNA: TGCGCCAGCAGCTACCAAGACCAGGCCTGGCAGTTCTTC. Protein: CASSYQDQAWQFF.